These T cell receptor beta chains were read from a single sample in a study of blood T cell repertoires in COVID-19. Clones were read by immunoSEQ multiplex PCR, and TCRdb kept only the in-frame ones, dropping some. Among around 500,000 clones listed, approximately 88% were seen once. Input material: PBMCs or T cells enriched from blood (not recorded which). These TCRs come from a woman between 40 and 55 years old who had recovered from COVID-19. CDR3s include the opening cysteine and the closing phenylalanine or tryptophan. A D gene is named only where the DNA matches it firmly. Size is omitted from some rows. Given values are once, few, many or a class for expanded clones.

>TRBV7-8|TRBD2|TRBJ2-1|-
CASSPSAGGEQFF
TGTGCCAGCAGCCCAAGTGCGGGAGGGGAGCAGTTCTTC
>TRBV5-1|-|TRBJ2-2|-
CASSYRDNFPGELFF
TGCGCCAGCAGCTACCGGGACAACTTCCCCGGGGAGCTGTTTTTT
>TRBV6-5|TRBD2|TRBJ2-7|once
CASREGLAGPYEQYF
TGTGCCAGCAGAGAGGGACTAGCGGGGCCGTACGAGCAGTACTTC
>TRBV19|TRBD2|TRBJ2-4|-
CASSIDGTSGSRGNIQYF
TGTGCCAGTAGTATTGACGGGACTAGCGGGAGTAGGGGAAACATTCAGTACTTC
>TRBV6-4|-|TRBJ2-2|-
CASSARTGANTGELFF
TGTGCCAGCAGTGCTAGGACGGGAGCGAACACCGGGGAGCTGTTTTTT
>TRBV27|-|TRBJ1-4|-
CASSLSHQGGIGKLFF
TGTGCCAGCAGTTTATCCCACCAGGGAGGGATCGGAAAACTGTTTTTT
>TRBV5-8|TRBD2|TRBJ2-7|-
CASNLRVAGGFTAPVYEQYF
TGTGCCAGCAATCTGAGGGTAGCGGGAGGGTTTACCGCCCCAGTCTACGAGCAGTACTTC
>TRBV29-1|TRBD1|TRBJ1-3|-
CSADTGAGNTIYF
TGCAGCGCCGATACAGGGGCTGGAAACACCATATATTTT
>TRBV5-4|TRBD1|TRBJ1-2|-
CASSTGDRESWGYTF
TGTGCCAGCAGCACCGGGGACAGGGAATCTTGGGGCTACACCTTC
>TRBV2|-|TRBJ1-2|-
CASSERGLNYGYTF
TGTGCCAGCAGTGAAAGGGGCCTCAACTATGGCTACACCTTC
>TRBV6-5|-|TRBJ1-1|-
CASSYSGSRANTEAFF
TGTGCCAGCAGTTACTCGGGTTCCAGGGCAAACACTGAAGCTTTCTTT
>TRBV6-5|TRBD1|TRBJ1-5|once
CASRQGSRQPQHF
TGTGCCAGTCGACAGGGGTCAAGACAGCCCCAGCATTTT
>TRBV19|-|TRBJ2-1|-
CASSTGRAYNEQFF
TGTGCCAGTAGTACCGGCAGGGCCTACAATGAGCAGTTCTTC
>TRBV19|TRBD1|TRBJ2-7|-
CASSPWDRDREQYF
TGTGCCAGTAGTCCGTGGGACAGGGATCGCGAGCAGTACTTC
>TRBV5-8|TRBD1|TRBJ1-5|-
CASSTRQGESPQHF
TGTGCCAGCAGCACTCGACAGGGCGAATCGCCCCAGCATTTT
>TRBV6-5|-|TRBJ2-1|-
CASCRTALGNEQFF
TGTGCCAGCTGCCGGACAGCCCTCGGCAATGAGCAGTTCTTC
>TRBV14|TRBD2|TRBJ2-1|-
CASSQELTSGSYEQFF
TGTGCCAGCAGCCAAGAGCTTACTAGCGGGAGTTATGAGCAGTTCTTC
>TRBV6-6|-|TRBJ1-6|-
CASSYPRDIRDSPLHF
TGTGCCAGCAGTTACCCCAGGGACATAAGGGATTCACCCCTCCACTTT
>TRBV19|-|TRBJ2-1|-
CASSINGGEVANEQFF
TGTGCCAGTAGTATTAATGGCGGGGAAGTTGCCAATGAGCAGTTCTTC
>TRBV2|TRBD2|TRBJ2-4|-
CASSEGTSGEAGAKNIQYF
TGTGCCAGCAGTGAAGGGACTAGCGGAGAAGCTGGGGCCAAAAACATTCAGTACTTC
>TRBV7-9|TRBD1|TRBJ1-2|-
CASSSTGAPGANYGYTF
TGTGCCAGCAGCTCCACAGGGGCACCCGGGGCTAACTATGGCTACACCTTC
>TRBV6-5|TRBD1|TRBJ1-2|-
CASSYSTGTGVGYTF
TGTGCCAGCAGTTACTCTACCGGGACAGGAGTCGGCTACACCTTC
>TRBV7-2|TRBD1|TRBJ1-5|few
CASSPLQGARQPQHF
TGTGCCAGCAGCCCCCTACAGGGGGCTCGCCAGCCCCAGCATTTT
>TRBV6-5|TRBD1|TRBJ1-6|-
CASSSTGDSPLHF
TGTGCCAGCAGTTCAACAGGGGATTCACCCCTCCACTTT
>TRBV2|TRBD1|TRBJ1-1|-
CASSAGTENTEAFF
TGTGCCAGCAGCGCCGGGACAGAGAACACTGAAGCTTTCTTT
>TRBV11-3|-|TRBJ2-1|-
CASSLAGWAYNEQFF
TGTGCCAGCAGCTTAGCGGGGTGGGCCTACAATGAGCAGTTCTTC
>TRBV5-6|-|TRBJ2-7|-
CASSLSTGNAWEQYF
TGTGCCAGCAGCTTGAGTACGGGAAACGCGTGGGAGCAGTACTTC
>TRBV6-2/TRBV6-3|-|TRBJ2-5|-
CASSYGSLGGTQYF
TGTGCCAGCAGTTACGGGTCCTTGGGGGGGACCCAGTACTTC
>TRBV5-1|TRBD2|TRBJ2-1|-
CASSPTGTIGLADPNEQFF
TGCGCCAGCAGCCCTACAGGTACAATTGGACTAGCGGACCCCAATGAGCAGTTCTTC
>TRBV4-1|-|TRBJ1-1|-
CASSQNRVTEAFF
TGCGCCAGCAGCCAAAACCGGGTGACTGAAGCTTTCTTT
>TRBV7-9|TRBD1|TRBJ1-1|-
CASSLIGTGRTEAFF
TGTGCCAGCAGCCTTATCGGGACAGGGAGGACTGAAGCTTTCTTT
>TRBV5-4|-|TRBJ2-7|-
CASSLSEGVHEQYF
TGTGCCAGCAGCTTGTCCGAGGGGGTCCACGAGCAGTACTTC
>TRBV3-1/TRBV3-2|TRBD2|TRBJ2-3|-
CASSQFAGGTDSTDTQYF
TGTGCCAGCAGCCAATTTGCGGGAGGGACCGATAGCACAGATACGCAGTATTTT
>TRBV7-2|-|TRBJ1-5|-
CASSTRESNQPQHF
TGTGCCAGCAGCACCAGGGAAAGCAATCAGCCCCAGCATTTT
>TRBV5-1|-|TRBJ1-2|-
CASSLDSGGYTF
TGCGCCAGCAGCTTGGACAGTGGAGGCTACACCTTC
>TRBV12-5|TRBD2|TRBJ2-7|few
CASEDASGTKASYEQYF
TGTGCTAGTGAAGATGCTAGCGGGACTAAGGCCTCCTACGAGCAGTACTTC
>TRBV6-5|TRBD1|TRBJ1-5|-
CASSPGGSGNQPQHF
TGTGCCAGCAGTCCAGGGGGTTCGGGCAATCAGCCCCAGCATTTT
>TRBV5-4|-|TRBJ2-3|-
CASSLGGGGYTDTQYF
TGTGCCAGCAGCTTGGGGGGTGGAGGGTATACAGATACGCAGTATTTT
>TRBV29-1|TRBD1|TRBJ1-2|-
CSVSGQGEGYTF
TGCAGCGTCTCCGGACAGGGGGAAGGCTACACCTTC
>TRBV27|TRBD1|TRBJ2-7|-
CASSMDRGIYEQYF
TGTGCCAGCAGTATGGACAGGGGTATCTACGAGCAGTACTTC
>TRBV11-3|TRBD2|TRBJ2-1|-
CASGTSGYNEQFF
TGTGCCAGCGGGACTAGCGGGTACAATGAGCAGTTCTTC
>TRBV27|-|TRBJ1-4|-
CASSSYSNEKLFF
TGTGCCAGCAGTAGTTACAGTAATGAAAAACTGTTTTTT
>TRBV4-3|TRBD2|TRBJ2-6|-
CASSPSLRLAGGPSGANVLTF
TGCGCCAGCAGCCCATCCTTGCGTCTAGCGGGAGGGCCTTCTGGGGCCAACGTCCTGACTTTC
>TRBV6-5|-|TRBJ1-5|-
CASSSTGHSNQPQHF
TGTGCCAGCAGCTCAACAGGGCATAGCAATCAGCCCCAGCATTTT
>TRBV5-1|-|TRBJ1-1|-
CASSPRVIQEMNTEAFF
TGCGCCAGCAGCCCGCGAGTTATACAGGAAATGAACACTGAAGCTTTCTTT
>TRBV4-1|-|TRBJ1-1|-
CASSLYSQGNTEAFF
TGCGCCAGCAGCTTATACAGCCAGGGGAACACTGAAGCTTTCTTT
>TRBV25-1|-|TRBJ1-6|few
CASSPRGYSPLHF
TGTGCCAGCAGTCCCAGGGGCTATTCACCCCTCCACTTT
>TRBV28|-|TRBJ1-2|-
CASSPHVLADGYTF
TGTGCCAGCAGCCCCCACGTCCTGGCAGATGGCTACACCTTC
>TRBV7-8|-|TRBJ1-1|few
CASSPREGHTEAFF
TGTGCCAGCAGCCCAAGGGAGGGGCACACTGAAGCTTTCTTT
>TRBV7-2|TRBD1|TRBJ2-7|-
CASSLASTGGSYEQYF
TGTGCCAGCAGCTTAGCATCGACAGGGGGATCCTACGAGCAGTACTTC
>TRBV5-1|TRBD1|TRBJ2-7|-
CASSIGQVPRYEQYF
TGCGCCAGCAGCATCGGACAGGTCCCCCGCTACGAGCAGTACTTC
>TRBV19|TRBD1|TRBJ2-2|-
CASRSGQRTGELFF
TGTGCCAGTAGATCGGGACAGCGCACCGGGGAGCTGTTTTTT
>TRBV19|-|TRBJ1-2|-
CASSIDGIGHLQAGYGYTF
TGTGCCAGTAGTATAGATGGGATAGGGCACCTCCAGGCGGGCTATGGCTACACCTTC
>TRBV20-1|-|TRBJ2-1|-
CSASRGGEYNEQFF
TGCAGTGCTAGTCGCGGTGGAGAGTACAATGAGCAGTTCTTC